The 9 T cell receptor beta chains presented below share a single source sample, sequenced in a study of T cells in localized non-small cell lung cancer. Measured with immunoSEQ multiplex PCR; TCRdb has only the in-frame clones, and not every one. The data show roughly 67,000 clones, 84% seen once. The starting material was peripheral blood, obtained before any cancer treatment. These receptors were taken from a female donor older than 55 with stage I lung adenocarcinoma.

This clone was counted between two and nine times. The J gene is TRBJ2-7, the V gene TRBV5-3; 7 nucleotides line up with TRBD2. TRBV5-3 is an ORF, with its function uncertain. The CDR3 extends over 13 amino acids. Trimming took 4 bases from V and 3 from J; bases not matched to a gene: 4. The CDR3 DNA follows: TGTGCCAGAAGCAGCGGGACTGTCTACGAGCAGTACTTC. Translating gives CARSSGTVYEQYF.

This clone was seen only a few times. This chain links TRBV7-9 with TRBJ1-2, with D uncertain. There are 12 residues in the CDR3. Trimming shortened V by 5 bases and J by 2 bases, and 6 bases separated the two germline ends. CDR1 SEHNR and CDR2 FQNEAQ come from the germline V gene (reference sequence). CDR3 sequence: CASSGANYGYTF. DNA for the CDR3: TGTGCCAGCAGCGGCGCCAACTATGGCTACACCTTC.

This chain joins TRBV29-1 and TRBJ2-7, with 8 bases that match TRBD1. The CDR3 extends over 15 amino acids. V shed 5 bases, J shed 3 bases, and the junction held 12 bases outside the gene matches. Germline CDR1 and CDR2: SQVTM and ANQGSEA. CDR3 sequence: CSVPRTGSSVYEQYF. The CDR3 DNA is TGCAGCGTTCCCCGGACAGGGAGCTCGGTCTACGAGCAGTACTTC.

J is TRBJ1-1 and V is TRBV18; D is uncertain. Germline V gene data show CDR1 as KGHSH and CDR2 as LQKENI. V lost 0 bases and J 2 bases, leaving 10 bases between the germline ends. The CDR3 is 15 amino acids. The CDR3 sequence is CASSPPGGRNTEAFF. CDR3 DNA sequence: TGTGCCAGCTCACCACCGGGAGGGAGAAACACTGAAGCTTTCTTT.

This clone was seen a single time. In the same sample, other DNA sequences code for this CDR3. V gene TRBV2 combines with J gene TRBJ1-2, with D unresolved. V gave up 0 bases and J gave up 4 bases, with 6 bases separating them. CDR3 length: 13 amino acids. Per germline, CDR1 SNHLY and CDR2 FYNNEI. The CDR3 sequence is CASSEANVYGYTF. The CDR3 DNA follows: TGTGCCAGCAGTGAAGCCAACGTCTATGGCTACACCTTC.

The CDR3 sequence is CASSPEVRSDYGYTF. The DNA for the CDR3 is TGTGCCAGCAGCCCCGAGGTGCGATCAGACTATGGCTACACCTTC. V is TRBV14 and J is TRBJ1-2; unclear D gene. Germline CDR1 reads SGHDN; CDR2 reads FVKESK. Trimming took 4 bases from V and 3 from J, leaving 15 bases between them. This CDR3 contains 15 residues.

This clone was seen a few times. J is TRBJ2-5 and V is TRBV2; 7 nucleotides align to TRBD2. The CDR3 has 12 amino acids. CDR1 and CDR2 from the germline V gene are SNHLY and FYNNEI. V lost 7 bases and J lost 4; bases outside the gene matches: 3. CDR3 amino acids: CASTGEGETQYF. CDR3 nucleotides: TGTGCCAGCACTGGGGAGGGAGAGACCCAGTACTTC. Based on the CDR3 plus reference TRBV2 and TRBJ2-5, the full variable domain is EPEVTQTPSHQVTQMGQEVILRCVPISNHLYFYWYRQILGQKVEFLVSFYNNEISEKSEIFDDQFSVERPDGSNFTLKIRSTKLEDSAMYFCASTGEGETQYFGPGTRLLVL.

This chain uses TRBV9 with TRBJ2-5; 12 bases line up with TRBD2. The V segment lost 3 bases and the J segment 4 bases; nucleotides outside the gene matches: 1. The CDR3 has 14 residues. In germline, CDR1 is SGDLS, CDR2 YYNGEE. The CDR3 loop is CASSGGLAGETQYF. CDR3 sequence (DNA): TGTGCCAGCAGCGGGGGACTAGCGGGAGAGACCCAGTACTTC.

The V call is TRBV11-2, the J call TRBJ2-5; 7 bases map to TRBD2. This CDR3 contains 13 residues. The junction had 6 bases not matched to a gene; V was cut back by 6 bases and J by 5 bases. Germline V gene lookup returns CDR1 SGHAT and CDR2 FQNNGV. Here the CDR3 reads CASRTTSTETQYF. As DNA, the CDR3 is TGTGCCAGCAGGACGACTAGCACGGAGACCCAGTACTTC.